Below, 3 T cell receptor beta chains from the same sample are listed, as sequenced in a study of Ad26.COV2.S vaccination and SARS-CoV-2 variants. Here immunoSEQ multiplex PCR was the method, and the copy in TCRdb shows in-frame clones only, minus some. This table holds around 380,000 clones, 70% to 90% found once. Treatment noted: 15 to 20 received Ad26.COV2.S at low or high dose, single or two shots; 5 received placebo; per-sample allocation not given. Specimens were obtained on day 63 following the first vaccine or placebo injection. The sample was peripheral blood, taken in a trial of Ad26.COV2.S vaccine versus placebo. The receptors shown here come from a person between 18 and 60 years old who received the Ad26.COV2.S COVID-19 vaccine or a placebo.

This sequence joins TRBV18 and TRBJ2-4; D is perhaps TRBD1 (5 bases). This CDR3 has 13 residues. V gave up 1 base and J gave up 7 bases, with 8 bases separating them. The germline gives CDR1 KGHSH, CDR2 LQKENI. CDR3 sequence (DNA): TGTGCCAGCTCACCACTACAGGAGAACATTCAGTACTTC. Translation: CASSPLQENIQYF.

V usage is TRBV9 and J usage is TRBJ1-2; D is undetermined. The germline gives CDR1 SGDLS, CDR2 YYNGEE. V lost 0 bases and J 4 bases, leaving 16 bases between the germline ends. This CDR3 is built from 16 residues. CDR3 nucleotide sequence: TGTGCCAGCAGCGTAGCCCCTCGGGATAAGGGCTATGGCTACACCTTC. This encodes CASSVAPRDKGYGYTF. The full variable domain, its missing parts supplied by reference TRBV9 and TRBJ1-2, is DSGVTQTPKHLITATGQRVTLRCSPRSGDLSVYWYQQSLDQGLQFLIQYYNGEERAKGNILERFSAQQFPDLHSELNLSSLELGDSALYFCASSVAPRDKGYGYTFGSGTRLTVV.

The rearrangement links TRBV18 to TRBJ2-7; 10 bases fit TRBD1. This CDR3 comprises 14 residues. Per the germline V gene, CDR1 is KGHSH and CDR2 is LQKENI. With V trimmed by 6 bases and J by 5 bases, 7 bases remained unmatched. CDR3 coding DNA: TGTGCCAGCTCCTCCGGGACAGGGGCGGACGAGCAGTACTTC. Encoded protein: CASSSGTGADEQYF.